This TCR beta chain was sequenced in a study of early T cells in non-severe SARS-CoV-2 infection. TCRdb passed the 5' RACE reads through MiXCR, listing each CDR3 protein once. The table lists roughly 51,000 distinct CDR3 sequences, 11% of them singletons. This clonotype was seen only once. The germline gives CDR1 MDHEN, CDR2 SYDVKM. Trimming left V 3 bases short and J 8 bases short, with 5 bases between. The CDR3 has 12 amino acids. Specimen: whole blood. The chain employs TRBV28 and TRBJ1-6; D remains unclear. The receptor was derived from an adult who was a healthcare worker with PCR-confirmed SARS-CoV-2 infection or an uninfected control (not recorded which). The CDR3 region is CASSLVDSPLHF. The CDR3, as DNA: TGTGCCAGCAGTTTGGTGGATTCACCCCTCCACTTT.